Below, 32 T cell receptor beta chains from the same sample are listed, as sequenced in a study of Graves' ophthalmopathy and Graves' hyperthyroidism. RNA transcripts served as template for amplifying TCR beta CDR3 sequences. HTBI primers served in a first-round RT-PCR, which a second-round multiplex PCR followed. TCRdb independently ran MiXCR on the multiplex PCR reads; one entry per CDR3 protein. This repertoire shows about 740,000 distinct CDR3 sequences, 40% found once; its top ten account for roughly 45%. The sequenced sample was peripheral blood. These receptor sequences come from an adult man with Graves' ophthalmopathy.

At least ten counts were recorded for this clonotype. The rearrangement uses TRBV19 and TRBJ2-2; 7 bases line up with TRBD2. The J segment lost 4 bases and the V segment lost 8 bases, leaving 7 bases of the junction unmatched. Looked up from germline, CDR1 is LNHDA and CDR2 is SQIVND (reference sequence). This CDR3 comprises 14 residues. CDR3 nucleotides: TGTGCCAGTGCCGGGGGGAGACTCACCGGGGAGCTGTTTTTT. It translates to CASAGGRLTGELFF.

This clonotype was detected ten times or more. The chain combines TRBV7-2 with TRBJ2-5, with 7 bases aligning to TRBD2. Trimming cost V 5 bases and J 3 bases; bases outside gene matches: 12. Germline CDR1 and CDR2: SGHTA and FQGNSA. The CDR3 runs 16 residues. CDR3 region: CASSLTPASGKETQYF. In nucleotides, the CDR3 is TGTGCCAGCAGCCTCACCCCGGCTAGCGGAAAAGAGACCCAGTACTTC.

As DNA, the CDR3 is TGTGCCAGCAGCCTGATCATGGGTACGGCTTTCTTT. It is translated as CASSLIMGTAFF. This sequence joins TRBV25-1 and TRBJ1-1; no reliable D call. The germline V gene has CDR1 MGHDK and CDR2 SYGVNS. This CDR3 is 12 amino acids long. Trimming removed 6 bases at V and 11 bases at J, with 16 bases between.

In the case of this clonotype: One end of the junction fails to match germline, which may point to a read error. This sequence joins TRBV7-9 and TRBJ2-6, with 7 bases fitting TRBD1. Germline CDR1 and CDR2: SEHNR and FQNEAQ (reference sequence). The CDR3 is 18 amino acids. CDR3 in amino acids: CASSQTGSPLSGANVLTF. The CDR3 region has the DNA TGCGCCAGCAGCCAGACAGGGTCTCCTCTCTCTGGGGCCAACGTCCTGACTTTC.

This clonotype was observed many times. The chain recombines TRBV12-3 or TRBV12-4 with TRBJ1-6, with TRBD1 matching over 8 bases. Trimming took 7 bases from V and 8 from J; bases not matched to a gene: 7. The CDR3 loop spans 14 amino acids. The CDR3 region is CASTSTGADSPLHF. The CDR3 nucleotides read TGTGCCAGCACGTCGACAGGGGCGGATTCACCCCTCCACTTT.

This rearrangement joins TRBV20-1 to TRBJ2-5; the D call may be TRBD1 or TRBD2 (7 bases each). The CDR3 spans 14 residues. From germline, CDR1 is DFQATT and CDR2 SNEGSKA (reference sequence). With 5 bases removed from V and 9 bases from J, the gap between germline ends came to 22 bases. This CDR3 is CSAGWVPGGGAQYF. CDR3 bases: TGCAGTGCTGGATGGGTGCCAGGGGGGGGGGCCCAGTACTTC.

This clonotype was seen many times. This chain uses TRBV10-3 with TRBJ1-2, with D hard to call. CDR3 length equals 15 residues. Germline V gene sequence: CDR1 ENHRY, CDR2 SYGVKD. Trimming stripped 3 bases from V and 8 bases from J, with 19 bases between. This CDR3 is CAISDADGEISGYTF. DNA of the CDR3: TGTGCCATCAGTGATGCGGACGGCGAGATCTCCGGCTACACCTTC.

This rearrangement joins TRBV7-2 to TRBJ1-5; D is undetermined. V gave up 9 bases and J gave up 4 bases, with 10 bases separating them. There are 12 residues in the CDR3. In germline, CDR1 is SGHTA, CDR2 FQGNSA. The CDR3 reads CASSIENQPQHF. For the CDR3, the DNA is TGTGCCAGTAGTATTGAAAATCAGCCCCAGCATTTT.

Points on this clonotype: A clone one base away is much larger, so this may be a read error. V is TRBV7-9 and J is TRBJ1-1; 7 nucleotides align to TRBD1. This CDR3 is built from 13 residues. CDR1 SEHNR and CDR2 FQNEAQ come from the germline V gene (reference sequence). With V trimmed by 3 bases and J by 4 bases, 2 bases remained unmatched. Here the CDR3 reads CASSFRGTTEAFF. As DNA, the CDR3 is TGTGCCAGCAGCTTCAGGGGGACCACTGAAGCTTTCTTT.

The table lists this clonotype with many counts. V usage is TRBV10-2 and J usage is TRBJ1-1, with D maybe TRBD1 (5 bases). The CDR3 runs to 14 residues. From germline, CDR1 is WSHSY and CDR2 SAAADI. The V end lost 6 bases, the J end lost 3 bases, and 14 bases lay between the germline ends. The CDR3 nucleotides read TGCGCCAGCAGGGGGACCGGTCGGGACACTGAAGCTTTCTTT. This codes for CASRGTGRDTEAFF.

The chain joins TRBV19 to TRBJ2-6; D may be TRBD1 or TRBD2 (5 bases each). CDR1 and CDR2 (germline): LNHDA, SQIVND (reference sequence). Deletions cut 6 bases from V and 0 bases from J, with 24 bases between. The CDR3 loop spans 20 amino acids. The CDR3 protein is CASSQHPERDLFSGANVLTF. The CDR3 DNA reads as TGTGCCAGTAGCCAACACCCCGAGAGGGACCTGTTCTCTGGGGCCAACGTCCTGACTTTC.

This clonotype has a handful of counts. The J gene is TRBJ1-2, the V gene TRBV6-5, with a tentative D call TRBD1 (5 bases). The CDR3 contains 16 residues. Trimming left V 2 bases short and J 4 bases short, with 17 bases between. CDR1 is MNHEY and CDR2 is SVGAGI in the germline V gene. The CDR3 loop reads CASSYRDRGEAYGYTF. The CDR3 nucleotides read TGTGCCAGCAGTTACCGCGATCGGGGGGAAGCCTATGGCTACACCTTC.

V and J are TRBV19 and TRBJ1-4; unclear D gene. The CDR3 length is 13 residues. Germline assignment: CDR1 LNHDA and CDR2 SQIVND (reference sequence). Trimming shortened V by 7 bases and J by 1 base, and 7 bases separated the two germline ends. Written as DNA, the CDR3 is TGTGCCAGTACAGAGAGAACTAATGAAAAACTGTTTTTT. This codes for CASTERTNEKLFF.

This clonotype was counted a few times. The chain joins TRBV7-9 to TRBJ2-2; D not resolved. Per the germline V gene, CDR1 is SEHNR and CDR2 is FQNEAQ (reference sequence). The CDR3 loop spans 15 amino acids. The germline V and J ends were trimmed by 4 bases and 4 bases, with 13 bases remaining between them. This CDR3 is CASSSNRVGTGELFF. The CDR3 coding sequence is TGTGCCAGCAGCTCGAATCGGGTCGGCACCGGGGAGCTGTTTTTT.

The CDR3 DNA follows: TGTGCCAGCAGTTATCCAGAGAACTATGGCTACACCTTC. This encodes CASSYPENYGYTF. The V gene is TRBV6-6, the J gene TRBJ1-2; no reliable D call. Germline loops: CDR1 MNHNY, CDR2 SVGAGI (reference sequence). The CDR3 is made up of 13 amino acids. Trimming removed 3 bases from V and 2 bases from J, with 7 bases in between.

This clonotype was detected a few times. Germline and junction disagree at one end, which may indicate a read error. The chain has TRBV19 and TRBJ1-2; D might be TRBD1 (5 bases). The CDR3 totals 15 residues. The germline V gene has CDR1 LNHDA and CDR2 SQIVND (reference sequence). CDR3 nucleotides: TGTGCTAGTAGTATAAGGACGGGAGGGGACTATGGCTACACCTTC. Amino acids: CASSIRTGGDYGYTF.

A few counts support this clonotype. The rearrangement uses TRBV7-2 and TRBJ2-1, with 9 bases identical to TRBD2. Germline CDR1 reads SGHTA; CDR2 reads FQGNSA. The CDR3 length is 13 residues. V lost 5 bases and J lost 10; bases outside the gene matches: 6. DNA of the CDR3: TGTGCCAGCAGCCTGGGGACTAGCTGGGAGCAGTTCTTC. Translating it yields CASSLGTSWEQFF.

This clonotype was detected many times. J is TRBJ1-2 and V is TRBV2; the match to TRBD1 covers 9 bases. Germline CDR1 and CDR2: SNHLY and FYNNEI. The CDR3 is 13 amino acids. Trimming took 6 bases from V and 4 from J; bases not matched to a gene: 3. The CDR3 nucleotides are TGTGCCAGCAGGGACAGGGGAGCCTATGGCTACACCTTC. It is translated as CASRDRGAYGYTF. The variable domain in full, with the rest retrieved from reference TRBV2 and TRBJ1-2, is EPEVTQTPSHQVTQMGQEVILRCVPISNHLYFYWYRQILGQKVEFLVSFYNNEISEKSEIFDDQFSVERPDGSNFTLKIRSTKLEDSAMYFCASRDRGAYGYTFGSGTRLTVV.

The V and J genes are TRBV15 and TRBJ1-4, with 7 bases fitting TRBD1. Germline CDR1 is LNHNV and CDR2 is YYDKDF (reference sequence). With 2 bases clipped from V and 8 bases from J, the junction kept 5 bases outside the gene matches. The CDR3 loop spans 14 amino acids. The CDR3 nucleotides are TGTGCCACCAGCAGATACCGGGACAGAGAAAAACTGTTTTTT. As protein: CATSRYRDREKLFF.

This clonotype was detected many times. The chain couples TRBV3-1 to TRBJ2-5, with 12 bases aligning to TRBD2. The CDR3 covers 17 residues. CDR1 and CDR2 from the germline V gene are LGHDT and YNNKEL (reference sequence). V shed 1 base, J shed 4 bases, and the junction held 7 bases outside the gene matches. The chain's CDR3 is CASSQGRTSGEGETQYF. The DNA for the CDR3 is TGTGCCAGCAGCCAAGGCAGGACTAGCGGGGAGGGAGAGACCCAGTACTTC.

Comments on this clonotype: A much bigger clone sits one base away, suggesting this may be a read error. The chain uses TRBV10-3 and TRBJ2-7; D possibly uses TRBD1 or TRBD2 (5 bases each). CDR1 and CDR2 (germline): ENHRY, SYGVKD. The length of the CDR3 is 13 residues. Trimming took 10 bases from V and 0 from J, leaving 13 bases between them. The CDR3 bases are TGTGCCACTAGAGGGGATAGCTCCTACGAGCAGTACTTC. Its protein is CATRGDSSYEQYF.

Of note for this clonotype: One base away lies a much larger clone, so this may be a sequencing read error. The rearrangement joins TRBV29-1 to TRBJ1-1; 7 bases line up with TRBD1. The CDR3 totals 13 residues. Per germline, CDR1 SQVTM and CDR2 ANQGSEA. CDR3 residues: CSARAGSGGETFF. CDR3 nucleotide sequence: TGCAGCGCTAGGGCGGGCTCAGGGGGTGAAACTTTCTTT.

A note on this clonotype: This clone may be a read error of a much larger clone one base away. V is TRBV20-1 and J is TRBJ1-2; D is uncertain. The CDR3 is made up of 12 amino acids. CDR1 and CDR2 from the germline V gene are DFQATT and SNEGSKA (reference sequence). V lost 5 bases and J 6 bases, leaving 13 bases between the germline ends. This chain's CDR3 is CSAPANLNGYTF. The CDR3 DNA follows: TGCAGTGCTCCCGCAAACCTAAATGGCTACACCTTC.

The chain has TRBV25-1 and TRBJ2-2; 7 positions agree with TRBD2. The CDR3 is 13 residues long. J gave up 7 bases and V 4 bases, and 3 bases lay outside the gene matches. Looked up from germline, CDR1 is MGHDK and CDR2 is SYGVNS. For the CDR3, the DNA is TGTGCCAGCAGTGCTAGCGGCTTCGGGGAGCTGTTTTTT. Protein product: CASSASGFGELFF. Drawing the rest from reference TRBV25-1 and TRBJ2-2, the complete variable domain is EADIYQTPRYLVIGTGKKITLECSQTMGHDKMYWYQQDPGMELHLIHYSYGVNSTEKGDLSSESTVSRIRTEHFPLTLESARPSHTSQYLCASSASGFGELFFGEGSRLTVL.

This chain joins TRBV7-9 and TRBJ1-1; D gene uncertain. Germline assignment: CDR1 SEHNR and CDR2 FQNEAQ (reference sequence). The CDR3 is 15 residues long. Trimming shortened V by 5 bases and J by 0 bases, and 13 bases separated the two germline ends. CDR3 sequence reads: CASSPLEVMNTEAFF. The CDR3 DNA sequence: TGTGCCAGCAGCCCCTTGGAAGTCATGAACACTGAAGCTTTCTTT.

This clonotype was observed a handful of times. The chain combines TRBV20-1 with TRBJ1-2, with 10 bases that match TRBD1. The J segment lost 1 base and the V segment lost 6 bases, leaving 5 bases of the junction unmatched. The germline gives CDR1 DFQATT, CDR2 SNEGSKA (reference sequence). CDR3 length equals 14 residues. CDR3 protein: CSAGQGSNNYGYTF. The CDR3, as DNA: TGCAGTGCGGGACAGGGGTCCAATAACTATGGCTACACCTTC.

This chain connects TRBV20-1 to TRBJ2-5, with 14 bases matching TRBD2. The CDR3 totals 15 residues. Germline V gene sequence: CDR1 DFQATT, CDR2 SNEGSKA (reference sequence). V shed 7 bases and J 5 bases; nucleotides not matched to a gene: 9. CDR3 bases: TGCAGTGTGGTGGGACTAGCGGGAGACGAGGAGACCCAGTACTTC. Amino acid sequence: CSVVGLAGDEETQYF.

With respect to this clonotype: It may be a read error: a sequence one base away is much more abundant. No conserved phenylalanine or tryptophan is present at the end of the CDR3, so a read error is the likely explanation. V gene TRBV20-1 combines with J gene TRBJ2-5; no reliable D call. Germline loops: CDR1 DFQATT, CDR2 SNEGSKA (reference sequence). CDR3 length: 11 amino acids. The germline V and J ends were trimmed by 4 bases and 5 bases, with 8 bases remaining between them. This chain's CDR3 is CSANPGETQYV. The CDR3 bases are TGCAGTGCTAACCCCGGGGAGACCCAGTACGTC.

This clonotype was observed many times. The chain links TRBV6-5 to TRBJ2-6, with 9 bases that match TRBD1. J lost 4 bases, V lost 4 bases, and 2 bases had no gene match. The CDR3 length is 15 residues. CDR1 and CDR2 (germline): MNHEY, SVGAGI. The CDR3 here is CASSSGTGGANVLTF. In DNA form, the CDR3 reads TGTGCCAGCAGTTCAGGGACAGGGGGGGCCAACGTCCTGACTTTC.

Many counts were recorded for this clonotype. This sequence joins TRBV10-1 and TRBJ1-2; possible D gene TRBD1, 5 bases. The CDR3 is 14 residues long. Trimming left V 0 bases short and J 6 bases short, with 11 bases between. The germline gives CDR1 WNHNN, CDR2 SYGVQD (reference sequence). The CDR3 spells CASSESGREDGYTF. The CDR3 coding sequence is TGCGCCAGCAGTGAGTCAGGCAGGGAAGATGGCTACACCTTC.

Turning to this clonotype: A junction boundary mismatches the germline segment, possibly from a read error. V and J are TRBV7-9 and TRBJ2-2; TRBD1 might be the D (6 bases). Germline V gene lookup returns CDR1 SEHNR and CDR2 FQNEAQ (reference sequence). The CDR3 is made up of 17 amino acids. The CDR3 DNA follows: TGTGCCAGCAACTTAGGGGGTGAGGGGAGACGGACCGGGGAGCTGTTTTTT. Translation: CASNLGGEGRRTGELFF.

The J gene is TRBJ2-7, the V gene TRBV2, with TRBD1 matching over 8 bases. The CDR3 is 14 amino acids. V lost 5 bases, J lost 0 bases, and 3 bases stayed unmatched. Germline assignment: CDR1 SNHLY and CDR2 FYNNEI. The CDR3 nucleotides read TGTGCCAGCAGTTACACAGGGGGCTCCTACGAGCAGTACTTC. Its protein product is CASSYTGGSYEQYF.